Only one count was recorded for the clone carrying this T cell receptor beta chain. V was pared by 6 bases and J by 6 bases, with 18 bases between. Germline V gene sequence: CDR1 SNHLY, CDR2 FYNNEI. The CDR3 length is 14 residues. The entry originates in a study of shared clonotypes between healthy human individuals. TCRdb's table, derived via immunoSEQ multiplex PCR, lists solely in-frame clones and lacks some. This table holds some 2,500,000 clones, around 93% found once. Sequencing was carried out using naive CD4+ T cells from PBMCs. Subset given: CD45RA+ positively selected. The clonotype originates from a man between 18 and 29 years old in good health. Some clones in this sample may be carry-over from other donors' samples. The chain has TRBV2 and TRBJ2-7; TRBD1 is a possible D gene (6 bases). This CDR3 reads CASRRTASPGEQYF. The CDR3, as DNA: TGTGCCAGCAGGAGGACAGCTTCGCCGGGCGAGCAGTACTTC.